These T cell receptor beta chains were read from a single sample in a study of blood T cell repertoires in COVID-19. Repertoires were generated with immunoSEQ multiplex PCR, while TCRdb's copy carries only in-frame clones and drops some. The data show around 360,000 clones, about 90% seen once. Sequencing used PBMCs or T cells enriched from blood (not recorded which). The origin of the receptors is a man between 35 and 55 years old in a cohort exposed to, infected with or recovered from COVID-19 (not recorded which). CDR3s leave out the opening cysteine and the closing phenylalanine or tryptophan.

V gene: TRBV6-5
CDR3 protein: ASMPQGAFRQPQH

V gene: TRBV6-5
CDR3 protein: ASSPPGGNYGYT

V gene: TRBV5-1
CDR3 protein: ASSSGTGLGEQY

V gene: TRBV6-5
CDR3 protein: ASSYAQATAKNIQY

V gene: TRBV27
CDR3 protein: ASSGQGLDEQF

V gene: TRBV7-9
CDR3 protein: ASSRSLTPSGNTIY

V gene: TRBV30
CDR3 protein: AWSVGGYEQY

V gene: TRBV3-1/TRBV3-2
CDR3 protein: ASTAGATNSPLH

V gene: TRBV15
CDR3 protein: ATSRDGSLNTEAF

V gene: TRBV5-5
CDR3 protein: ASSFAGANTEAF

V gene: TRBV2
CDR3 protein: ASTRLAGGEQF

V gene: TRBV4-1
CDR3 protein: ASSLTSGTPLVDEQY

V gene: TRBV7-2
CDR3 protein: ASSTRDRSSPLH

V gene: TRBV29-1
CDR3 protein: SVGHQTGGSYEQY

V gene: TRBV19
CDR3 protein: ASSLQRGTEAF

V gene: TRBV7-9
CDR3 protein: ASKNGSRKTQY

V gene: TRBV11-2
CDR3 protein: ASSLDRLAGVREQY

V gene: TRBV7-9
CDR3 protein: ASSPQGVDTQY

V gene: TRBV5-1
CDR3 protein: ASSLVQTNTGELF

V gene: TRBV7-2
CDR3 protein: ASSLQRDRSEQY

V gene: TRBV6-1
CDR3 protein: ASSERGSGANVLT

V gene: TRBV27
CDR3 protein: ASPTGGSGNTIY

V gene: TRBV28
CDR3 protein: AIQDYSNQPQH

V gene: TRBV5-1
CDR3 protein: ASSLEQGITEAF

V gene: TRBV24-1
CDR3 protein: ATSDGTGGAF

V gene: TRBV5-8
CDR3 protein: ASSFQGAIQPQH

V gene: TRBV11-2
CDR3 protein: ASRGLTSGNTGELF

V gene: TRBV19
CDR3 protein: ASKMAGAPNTGELF

V gene: TRBV19
CDR3 protein: ASTPTSWGTETQY

V gene: TRBV5-4
CDR3 protein: ASSFGAATNEKLF

V gene: TRBV6-5
CDR3 protein: ASSYAGGGLYEQY

V gene: TRBV30
CDR3 protein: AWSGGTYLQA